A single sample is the source of the 26 T cell receptor beta chains below, sequenced in a study of cytomegalovirus exposure and HLA in healthy donors. 13 Jbeta primers and 60 Vbeta primers were used for the PCR. Libraries were prepared by immunoSEQ multiplex PCR; TCRdb keeps only in-frame clonotypes and omits some of them. The data show 200,000 to 250,000 clones, more than 70% seen once. Material: PBMCs. These receptors came from a boy aged 10-17 years in good health and CMV-seronegative.

The chain joins TRBV6-1 to TRBJ1-2; 7 bases map to TRBD1. The CDR3 spans 14 residues. The junction had 4 bases not matched to a gene; V was cut back by 4 bases and J by 2 bases. In germline, CDR1 is MNHNS, CDR2 SASEGT. CDR3 nucleotide sequence: TGTGCCAGCAGTGTCACGACAGGGAACTATGGCTACACCTTC. Translation: CASSVTTGNYGYTF.

This chain uses TRBV27 with TRBJ2-2; 9 bases fit TRBD1. The V gene end was trimmed by 6 bases and the J gene end by 7 bases; junction bases not matched to a gene: 15. The V gene's germline CDR1 is MNHEY and CDR2 SMNVEV (reference sequence). This CDR3 is built from 17 residues. CDR3 nucleotides: TGTGCCAGCAGCCCCGGGTGGGGACAGGGCGAACTCGGGGAGCTGTTTTTT. Translated: CASSPGWGQGELGELFF.

The chain recombines TRBV5-1 with TRBJ2-1; D might be TRBD2 (6 bases). This CDR3 contains 17 residues. The ends were cut back, 1 base at V and 2 bases at J, with 16 bases in the middle. Germline CDR1 is SGHRS and CDR2 is YFSETQ. The CDR3 loop reads CASSLPMTIAAYNEQFF. The CDR3 region has the DNA TGCGCCAGCAGCTTGCCTATGACTATAGCGGCCTACAATGAGCAGTTCTTC.

This clone was observed a few times. The gene calls are TRBV27 and TRBJ2-1; 10 bases line up with TRBD2. Germline V lookup: CDR1 MNHEY, CDR2 SMNVEV (reference sequence). V shed 5 bases and J 8 bases; nucleotides not matched to a gene: 9. The CDR3 runs 15 residues. Here the CDR3 reads CASSTLAGVFYEQFF. The CDR3 DNA reads as TGTGCCAGCAGTACCCTAGCGGGAGTTTTCTATGAGCAGTTCTTC.

The genes are TRBV13 and TRBJ1-3, with 8 bases matching TRBD1. Germline V gene data show CDR1 as PRHDT and CDR2 as FYEKMQ (reference sequence). The V segment lost 4 bases and the J segment 5 bases; nucleotides outside the gene matches: 10. CDR3 length: 16 amino acids. The CDR3 sequence: CASSSRTGRSRNTIYF. CDR3 DNA: TGTGCCAGCAGCTCCCGGACAGGGCGATCGCGAAACACCATATATTTT.

V is TRBV15 and J is TRBJ1-5; D remains unclear. Germline V lookup: CDR1 LNHNV, CDR2 YYDKDF (reference sequence). V was clipped by 0 bases and J by 6 bases, with 12 bases between them. The length of the CDR3 is 15 residues. CDR3 DNA: TGTGCCACCAGCAGAGAAACAACACGGAGTCAGCCCCAGCATTTT. It codes for CATSRETTRSQPQHF.

This chain connects TRBV6-1 to TRBJ1-1; possible D gene TRBD1, 6 bases. CDR3 length equals 12 residues. Germline V gene lookup returns CDR1 MNHNS and CDR2 SASEGT. V was cut by 5 bases and J by 6 bases, with 10 bases left in between. The CDR3 loop is CASSSYRAEAFF. The CDR3 nucleotides read TGTGCCAGCAGTTCCTACAGGGCTGAAGCTTTCTTT.

This clone is a singleton in its sample. The gene calls are TRBV10-3 and TRBJ1-4, with D possibly being TRBD1 (5 bases). Germline-derived CDR1 and CDR2 are ENHRY and SYGVKD. Trimming cost V 4 bases and J 4 bases, with 10 bases left between them. This CDR3 is 14 amino acids long. CDR3 bases: TGTGCCATCAGTGTGGGGCAAGATAATGAAAAACTGTTTTTT. Translation: CAISVGQDNEKLFF.

This clone was detected only a few times. The chain has TRBV15 and TRBJ1-1; possible D gene TRBD1, 5 bases. Trimming cost V 0 bases and J 10 bases, with 18 bases left between them. The CDR3 has 15 amino acids. The germline V gene has CDR1 LNHNV and CDR2 YYDKDF (reference sequence). The CDR3 protein is CATSRDVLGGGRAFF. CDR3 nucleotide sequence: TGTGCCACCAGCAGAGATGTGTTGGGGGGTGGGCGAGCTTTCTTT.

V is TRBV6-5 and J is TRBJ2-7; 12 bases are a match to TRBD2. Germline V gene sequence: CDR1 MNHEY, CDR2 SVGAGI. The CDR3 runs to 15 residues. After removal of 5 bases from V and 6 bases from J, the junction contained 8 bases not matched to a gene. DNA of the CDR3: TGTGCCAGCAGTCCTAACCTAGCGGGAGGGCCCGAGCAGTACTTC. Translating it yields CASSPNLAGGPEQYF.

In its sample, this clone was seen a few times. The chain uses TRBV28 and TRBJ2-7; D is unresolved. The V gene's germline CDR1 is MDHEN and CDR2 SYDVKM. V was shortened by 5 bases and J by 8 bases, with 16 bases between the two germline ends. The CDR3 runs 13 residues. Here the CDR3 DNA reads TGTGCCAGCAGTCACCCTACGGTGCCCCAGCAGTACTTC. Residues: CASSHPTVPQQYF.

This clone showed up just a few times. V and J are TRBV4-1 and TRBJ1-6, with TRBD1 matching 10 bases. The CDR3 consists of 17 residues. V was clipped by 4 bases and J by 7 bases; unmatched bases: 10. Germline V gene lookup returns CDR1 MGHRA and CDR2 YSYEKL. This CDR3 reads CASSPPGTGVLNSPLHF. The CDR3 nucleotides are TGCGCCAGCAGCCCACCCGGGACAGGGGTTTTAAATTCACCCCTCCACTTT.

This sequence joins TRBV14 and TRBJ1-2, with D unresolved. This CDR3 spans 11 amino acids. The ends were cut back, 1 base at V and 8 bases at J, with 5 bases in the middle. Germline CDR1 reads SGHDN; CDR2 reads FVKESK. This chain's CDR3 is CASSQGGGYTF. CDR3 DNA: TGTGCCAGCAGCCAAGGAGGGGGCTACACCTTC.

The chain employs TRBV6-5 and TRBJ2-3; no reliable D call. CDR3 length: 15 residues. V was cut by 0 bases and J by 1 base, with 8 bases left in between. CDR1 and CDR2 from the germline V gene are MNHEY and SVGAGI. The CDR3 bases are TGTGCCAGCAGTTACTCGGGTGAGGGCACAGATACGCAGTATTTT. It encodes CASSYSGEGTDTQYF.

Only one count was recorded for this clone. The V gene is TRBV6-1, the J gene TRBJ2-5; TRBD1 might be the D (5 bases). The DNA end favors TRBJ2-7, so the J call may be wrong. This CDR3 is built from 14 residues. From germline, CDR1 is MNHNS and CDR2 SASEGT. The CDR3: CASSMDKVSYEQYF. The CDR3 region has the DNA TGTGCCAGCAGCATGGACAAGGTTTCCTACGAGCAGTACTTC.

This clone was found once. This chain joins TRBV11-3 and TRBJ2-3; D gene unclear. CDR1 and CDR2 (germline): SGHNT, YENEEA. This CDR3 comprises 18 residues. The ends were cut back, 5 bases at V and 0 bases at J, with 21 bases in the middle. CDR3 in DNA: TGTGCCAGCAGCCACGTATACCTACCGCCCGCTAGCACAGATACGCAGTATTTT. It translates to CASSHVYLPPASTDTQYF.

The V gene is TRBV10-3, the J gene TRBJ2-7; possibly TRBD2 for D (5 bases). V lost 3 bases, J lost 1 base, and 10 bases lay in between. The CDR3 extends over 14 amino acids. CDR1 is ENHRY, CDR2 SYGVKD, per germline. The CDR3 coding sequence is TGTGCCATCAGTGACCAGGACTTTTCCTACGAGCAGTACTTC. It yields the protein CAISDQDFSYEQYF.

The chain joins TRBV7-9 to TRBJ1-2; D not resolved. The CDR3 length is 11 residues. CDR1 and CDR2 from the germline V gene are SEHNR and FQNEAQ (reference sequence). The germline V and J ends were trimmed by 0 bases and 6 bases, with 2 bases remaining between them. CDR3 coding DNA: TGTGCCAGCAGCTTAGCCGATGGCTACACCTTC. Its protein product is CASSLADGYTF.

The chain employs TRBV4-1 and TRBJ2-2, with D perhaps matching TRBD2 (6 bases). Trimming removed 6 bases at V and 5 bases at J, with 10 bases between. Per germline, CDR1 MGHRA and CDR2 YSYEKL. This CDR3 has 13 residues. Written as DNA, the CDR3 is TGCGCCAGCAGAGCGAGCGGGACCGGGGAGCTGTTTTTT. Residues: CASRASGTGELFF.

The rearrangement uses TRBV15 and TRBJ2-7; D is perhaps TRBD2 (6 bases). Trimming stripped 0 bases from V and 6 bases from J, with 18 bases between. The CDR3 sequence is 16 residues long. Germline CDR1 LNHNV, CDR2 YYDKDF (reference sequence). CDR3 bases: TGTGCCACCAGCAGAGATCTGGAGGGACTCGGGCGCGAGCAGTACTTC. Translated, it gives CATSRDLEGLGREQYF. The complete variable domain, with remaining parts taken from reference TRBV15 and TRBJ2-7, reads DAMVIQNPRYQVTQFGKPVTLSCSQTLNHNVMYWYQQKSSQAPKLLFHYYDKDFNNEADTPDNFQSRRPNTSFCFLDIRSPGLGDTAMYLCATSRDLEGLGREQYFGPGTRLTVT.

This sequence joins TRBV5-6 and TRBJ2-7; D is ambiguous. V lost 1 base, J lost 2 bases, and 4 bases lay in between. CDR3 length: 12 residues. Germline V gene sequence: CDR1 SGHDT, CDR2 YYEEEE. DNA for the CDR3: TGTGCCAGCAGCTTGCTAGCCTACGAGCAGTACTTC. Its translation: CASSLLAYEQYF.

This sequence joins TRBV10-3 and TRBJ1-1; possibly TRBD1 for D (6 bases). Germline CDR1 is ENHRY and CDR2 is SYGVKD. V was clipped by 3 bases and J by 1 base, with 9 bases between them. CDR3 size: 14 residues. In nucleotides, the CDR3 is TGTGCCATCAGTGAACAGGGAGAGAACACTGAAGCTTTCTTT. Its protein is CAISEQGENTEAFF.

This clone was found once. J is TRBJ1-2 and V is TRBV6-6, with 7 nucleotides matching TRBD1. In germline, CDR1 is MNHNY, CDR2 SVGAGI (reference sequence). Losses at the gene ends were 4 bases for V and 2 bases for J; bases not matched to a gene: 4. CDR3 length: 14 residues. The CDR3 spells CASSSPTGNYGYTF. As DNA, the CDR3 is TGTGCCAGCAGTTCGCCGACAGGGAACTATGGCTACACCTTC.

The rearrangement joins TRBV28 to TRBJ1-5, with D unclear. The V end was cut by 4 bases, the J end by 6 bases, with 7 bases between. The CDR3 sequence is 12 residues long. Germline-derived CDR1 and CDR2 are MDHEN and SYDVKM. The CDR3 DNA is TGTGCCAGCAGTTGGTCGGGTCAGCCCCAGCATTTT. Translating it yields CASSWSGQPQHF.

The table lists this clone with a few counts. The chain has TRBV6-5 and TRBJ1-2; 8 bases map to TRBD1. Germline CDR1 and CDR2: MNHEY and SVGAGI. This CDR3 has 12 residues. Germline trimming cut 10 bases from V and 4 bases from J; bases unmatched to any gene: 5. In DNA form, the CDR3 reads TGTGCCACCGGACAGGGTAGCTATGGCTACACCTTC. Residues: CATGQGSYGYTF.

The chain combines TRBV7-8 with TRBJ2-3; perhaps TRBD2 as D (6 bases). Germline lookup yields CDR1 SGHVS and CDR2 FQNEAQ. The CDR3 spans 14 residues. V lost 7 bases to trimming and J lost 3 bases, with 14 bases between them. The CDR3: CASTVAAITDTQYF. The CDR3, as DNA: TGTGCCAGCACCGTAGCGGCCATAACAGATACGCAGTATTTT.